The 11 T cell receptor beta chains presented below share a single source sample, sequenced in a study of cytomegalovirus exposure and HLA in healthy donors (dated by TCRdb to between 2016 and 2019). Libraries were made using the immunoSEQ multiplex PCR assay. A mixture of 60 forward primers for TCR Vbeta segments and 13 reverse primers for TCR Jbeta segments was used in the multiplex PCR. TCRdb limited this immuneACCESS table to in-frame rearrangements with V and J called. A share of clones is missing; checked studies link under half to unresolved V genes, and the rest is unexplained. Counted in this sample were around 200,000 clones; approximately 82% of them appeared once. About 0.58% of the sample goes to the ten largest clones. Source material: PBMCs. These receptors were obtained from a middle-aged woman in good health and CMV-seronegative.

The J gene is TRBJ1-6, the V gene TRBV7-9; TRBD1 matches 9 bases. Germline CDR1 SEHNR, CDR2 FQNEAQ (reference sequence). The CDR3 has 15 amino acids. J was trimmed by 7 bases and V by 1 base; bases with no gene match: 2. In DNA, the CDR3 is TGTGCCAGCAGCTTAGGACAGGGGGGGAATTCACCCCTCCACTTT. This codes for CASSLGQGGNSPLHF.

This sequence joins TRBV29-1 and TRBJ1-2; D perhaps matches TRBD1 (5 bases). This CDR3 has 12 residues. The ends were cut back, 4 bases at V and 3 bases at J, with 9 bases in the middle. Germline loops: CDR1 SQVTM, CDR2 ANQGSEA. Written as DNA, the CDR3 is TGCAGCGTTGTAGGAGGGGACTATGGCTACACCTTC. Its translation is CSVVGGDYGYTF.

CDR3 sequence reads: CASSRTGESNQPQHF. The DNA of the CDR3 is TGTGCCAGCAGCCGAACAGGTGAAAGCAATCAGCCCCAGCATTTT. V gene TRBV11-2 combines with J gene TRBJ1-5; tentative D call: TRBD1 (5 bases). The germline CDR1 and CDR2 sequences are SGHAT and FQNNGV. The CDR3 is 15 residues long. The V end was cut by 5 bases, the J end by 1 base, with 12 bases between.

This rearrangement joins TRBV4-2 to TRBJ1-1; TRBD1 aligns across 7 bases. The V gene's germline CDR1 is LGHNA and CDR2 YNFKEQ. Trimming at V came to 0 bases and at J to 7 bases, leaving 14 bases not matched to a gene. The CDR3 extends over 17 amino acids. CDR3: CASSQDFFAAGGIEAFF. The CDR3 DNA follows: TGTGCCAGCAGCCAAGATTTTTTTGCGGCAGGGGGAATTGAAGCTTTCTTT.

This clone appeared a single time. The genes are TRBV6-5 and TRBJ1-2, with D possibly being TRBD1 (6 bases). V was clipped by 8 bases and J by 4 bases, with 20 bases between them. The CDR3 spans 15 residues. Germline CDR1 and CDR2: MNHEY and SVGAGI. This CDR3 is CASSSGTLSIYGYTF. In DNA, the CDR3 is TGTGCCAGCTCATCCGGGACACTTTCGATCTATGGCTACACCTTC.

The J gene is TRBJ1-6, the V gene TRBV6-6; 7 positions match TRBD1. J lost 7 bases, V lost 7 bases, and 7 bases had no gene match. Germline V gives CDR1 MNHNY, CDR2 SVGAGI (reference sequence). This CDR3 region has 14 residues. CDR3 nucleotide sequence: TGTGCCAGCAACTCACCGGGACAGAATTCACCCCTCCACTTT. Translation: CASNSPGQNSPLHF.

A few counts support this clone. This sequence joins TRBV2 and TRBJ1-1, with D possibly matching TRBD1 (5 bases). Germline V lookup: CDR1 SNHLY, CDR2 FYNNEI. The CDR3 totals 13 residues. With 6 bases removed from V and 0 bases from J, the gap between germline ends came to 8 bases. CDR3 protein: CASRGPMNTEAFF. The CDR3 DNA sequence: TGTGCCAGCAGGGGGCCCATGAACACTGAAGCTTTCTTT.

This chain links TRBV4-1 with TRBJ2-5; 8 positions agree with TRBD1. The CDR3 length is 14 residues. The V segment lost 2 bases and the J segment 5 bases; nucleotides outside the gene matches: 4. Looked up from germline, CDR1 is MGHRA and CDR2 is YSYEKL. The CDR3 spells CASSQSDRGETQYF. The CDR3 DNA reads as TGCGCCAGCAGCCAATCCGACAGGGGCGAGACCCAGTACTTC.

This clone was recorded a few times. The chain links TRBV28 to TRBJ1-4, with D unresolved. This CDR3 spans 14 amino acids. Per the germline V gene, CDR1 is MDHEN and CDR2 is SYDVKM. Trimming took off 3 bases at V and 8 bases at J, with 13 bases between the two ends. The CDR3: CASSLTPDREKLFF. As DNA, the CDR3 is TGTGCCAGCAGTTTGACACCCGACCGGGAAAAACTGTTTTTT. Combining the CDR3 with reference TRBV28 and TRBJ1-4 gives the whole variable domain DVKVTQSSRYLVKRTGEKVFLECVQDMDHENMFWYRQDPGLGLRLIYFSYDVKMKEKGDIPEGYSVSREKKERFSLILESASTNQTSMYLCASSLTPDREKLFFGSGTQLSVL.

As for this clone: Relative to the germline gene, one junction end is altered; a read error may explain this. This same CDR3 is encoded by further DNA sequences in the sample. V gene TRBV6-5 combines with J gene TRBJ1-2, with D maybe TRBD1 (5 bases). CDR1 is MNHEY, CDR2 SVGAGI, per germline. The CDR3 has 13 amino acids. As DNA, the CDR3 is TGTGCCAGCAGTTACGACAGAAACTACGGCTACACCTTC. This encodes CASSYDRNYGYTF.

This sequence joins TRBV6-6 and TRBJ2-5; D perhaps matches TRBD2 (5 bases). CDR1 MNHNY and CDR2 SVGAGI come from the germline V gene (reference sequence). The CDR3 runs to 14 residues. Deletions cut 6 bases from V and 2 bases from J, with 13 bases between. CDR3: CASSLPDSQETQYF. CDR3 DNA sequence: TGTGCCAGCAGCCTCCCGGACTCTCAAGAGACCCAGTACTTC.